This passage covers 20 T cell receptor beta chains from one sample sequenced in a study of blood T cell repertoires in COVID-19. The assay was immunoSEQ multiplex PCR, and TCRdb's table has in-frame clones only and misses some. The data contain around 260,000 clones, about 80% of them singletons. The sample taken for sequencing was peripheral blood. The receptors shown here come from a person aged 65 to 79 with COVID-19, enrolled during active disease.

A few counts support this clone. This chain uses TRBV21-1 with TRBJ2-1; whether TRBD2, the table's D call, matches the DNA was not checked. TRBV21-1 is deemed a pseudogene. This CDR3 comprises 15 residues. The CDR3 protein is CASSAGTSGRSEQFF. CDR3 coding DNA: TGTGCCAGCAGTGCCGGGACTAGCGGGAGGAGTGAGCAGTTCTTC.

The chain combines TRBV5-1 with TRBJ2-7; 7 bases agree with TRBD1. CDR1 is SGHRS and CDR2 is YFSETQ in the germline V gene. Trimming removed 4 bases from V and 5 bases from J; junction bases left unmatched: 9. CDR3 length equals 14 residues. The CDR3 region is CASSPGQEVNEQYF. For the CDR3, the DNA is TGCGCCAGCAGCCCCGGACAGGAGGTCAACGAGCAGTACTTC.

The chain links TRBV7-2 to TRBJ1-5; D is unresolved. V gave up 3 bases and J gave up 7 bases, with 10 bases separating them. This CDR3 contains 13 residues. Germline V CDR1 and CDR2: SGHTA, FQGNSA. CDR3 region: CASSFGERQPQHF. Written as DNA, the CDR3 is TGTGCCAGCAGCTTCGGGGAACGACAGCCCCAGCATTTT.

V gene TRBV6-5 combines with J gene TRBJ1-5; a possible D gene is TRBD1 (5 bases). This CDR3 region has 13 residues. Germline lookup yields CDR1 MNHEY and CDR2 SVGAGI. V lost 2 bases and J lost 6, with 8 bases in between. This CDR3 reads CASSYMGGQPQHF. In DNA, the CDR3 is TGTGCCAGCAGTTACATGGGGGGTCAGCCCCAGCATTTT.

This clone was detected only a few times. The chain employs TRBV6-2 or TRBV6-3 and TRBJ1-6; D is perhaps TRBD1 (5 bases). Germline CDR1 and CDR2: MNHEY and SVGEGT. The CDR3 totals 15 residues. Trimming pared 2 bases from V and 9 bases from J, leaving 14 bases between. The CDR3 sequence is CASSYGGTISSPLHF. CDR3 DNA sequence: TGTGCCAGCAGTTACGGGGGGACGATCAGTTCACCCCTCCACTTT.

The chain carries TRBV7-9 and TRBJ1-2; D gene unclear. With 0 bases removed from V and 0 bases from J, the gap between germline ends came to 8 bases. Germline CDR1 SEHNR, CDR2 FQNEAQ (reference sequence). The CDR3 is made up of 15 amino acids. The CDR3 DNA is TGTGCCAGCAGCTTAGCGTGGGCAGCTAACTATGGCTACACCTTC. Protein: CASSLAWAANYGYTF.

This CDR3 reads CASSLLAGGPAGELFF. CDR3 nucleotides: TGTGCCAGCAGCTTACTAGCGGGGGGGCCAGCCGGGGAGCTGTTTTTT. This sequence joins TRBV7-9 and TRBJ2-2; 12 positions agree with TRBD2. Per the germline V gene, CDR1 is SEHNR and CDR2 is FQNEAQ (reference sequence). The V gene end was trimmed by 2 bases and the J gene end by 6 bases; junction bases not matched to a gene: 4. The CDR3 is 16 residues long.

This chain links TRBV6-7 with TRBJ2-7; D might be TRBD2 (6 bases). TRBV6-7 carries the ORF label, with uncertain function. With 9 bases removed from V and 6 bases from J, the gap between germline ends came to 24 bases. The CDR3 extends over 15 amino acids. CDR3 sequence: CASNPRGLGRCEQYF. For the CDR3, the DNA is TGTGCCAGTAACCCGAGGGGACTGGGTCGGTGCGAGCAGTACTTC.

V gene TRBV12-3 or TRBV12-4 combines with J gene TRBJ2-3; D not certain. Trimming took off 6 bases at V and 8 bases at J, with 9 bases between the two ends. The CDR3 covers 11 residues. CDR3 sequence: CASSVAGTQYF. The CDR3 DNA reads TGTGCCAGCAGCGTTGCCGGTACGCAGTATTTT.

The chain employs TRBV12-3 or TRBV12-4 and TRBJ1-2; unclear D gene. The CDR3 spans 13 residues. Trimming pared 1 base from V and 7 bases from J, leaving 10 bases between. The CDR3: CASSLERVTGYTF. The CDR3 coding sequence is TGTGCCAGCAGTTTAGAGAGGGTGACTGGCTACACCTTC.

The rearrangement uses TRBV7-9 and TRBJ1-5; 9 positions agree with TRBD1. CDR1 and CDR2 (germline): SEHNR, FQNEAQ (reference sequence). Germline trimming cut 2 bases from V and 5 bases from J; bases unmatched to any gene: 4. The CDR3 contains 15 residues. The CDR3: CASSLQGQGDQPQHF. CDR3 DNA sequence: TGTGCCAGCAGCTTACAGGGACAGGGTGATCAGCCCCAGCATTTT.

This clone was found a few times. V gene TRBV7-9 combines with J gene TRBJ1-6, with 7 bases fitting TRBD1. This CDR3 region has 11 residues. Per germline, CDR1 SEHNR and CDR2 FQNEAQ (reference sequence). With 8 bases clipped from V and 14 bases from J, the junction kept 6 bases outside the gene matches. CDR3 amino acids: CASEGTGALHF. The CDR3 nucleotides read TGTGCCAGCGAGGGAACAGGGGCCCTCCACTTT.

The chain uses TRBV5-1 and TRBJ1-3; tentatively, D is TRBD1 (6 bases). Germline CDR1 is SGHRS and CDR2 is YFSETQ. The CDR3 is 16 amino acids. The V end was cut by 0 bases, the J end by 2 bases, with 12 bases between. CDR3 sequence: CASSLVPGEPGNTIYF. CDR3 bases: TGCGCCAGCAGCTTGGTTCCAGGGGAACCTGGAAACACCATATATTTT.

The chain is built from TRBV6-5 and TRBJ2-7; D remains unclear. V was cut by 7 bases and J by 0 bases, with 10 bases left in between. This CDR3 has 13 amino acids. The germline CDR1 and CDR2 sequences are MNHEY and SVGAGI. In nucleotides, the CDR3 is TGTGCCAGCATGCCTGCGAGCTCCTACGAGCAGTACTTC. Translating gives CASMPASSYEQYF.

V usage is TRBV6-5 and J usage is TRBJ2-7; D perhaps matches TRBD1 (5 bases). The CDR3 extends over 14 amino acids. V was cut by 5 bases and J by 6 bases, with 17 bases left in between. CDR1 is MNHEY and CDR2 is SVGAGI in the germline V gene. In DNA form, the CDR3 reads TGTGCCAGCAGTCTCAGGGCCCCCACAACCGAGCAGTACTTC. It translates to CASSLRAPTTEQYF.

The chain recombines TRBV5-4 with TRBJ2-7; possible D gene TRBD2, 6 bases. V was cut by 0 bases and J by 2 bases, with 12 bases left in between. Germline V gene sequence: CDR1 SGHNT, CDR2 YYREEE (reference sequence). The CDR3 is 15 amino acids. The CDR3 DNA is TGTGCCAGCAGCTTGGGACTAGTGGGCGCCTACGAGCAGTACTTC. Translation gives CASSLGLVGAYEQYF.

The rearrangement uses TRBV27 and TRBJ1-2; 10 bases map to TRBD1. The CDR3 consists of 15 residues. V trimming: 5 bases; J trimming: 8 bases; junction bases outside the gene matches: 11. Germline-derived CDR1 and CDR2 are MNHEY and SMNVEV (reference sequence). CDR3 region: CASSRDRGRLGGYTF. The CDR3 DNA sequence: TGTGCCAGCAGTCGCGACAGGGGGCGGCTAGGCGGCTACACCTTC.

CDR3 loop: CASSPSGTGGLAFF. The CDR3, as DNA: TGTGCCAGCAGTCCGAGCGGGACAGGAGGGCTAGCTTTCTTT. The chain combines TRBV28 with TRBJ1-1, with TRBD1 identical over 8 bases. CDR1 and CDR2 (germline): MDHEN, SYDVKM. Trimming took 5 bases from V and 10 from J; bases not matched to a gene: 12. This CDR3 region has 14 residues.

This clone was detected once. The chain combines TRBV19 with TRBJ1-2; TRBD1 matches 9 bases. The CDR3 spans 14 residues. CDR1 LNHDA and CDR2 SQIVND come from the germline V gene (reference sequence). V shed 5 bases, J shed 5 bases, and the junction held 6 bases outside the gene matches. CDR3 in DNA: TGTGCCAGTAGTCCACAGGGGGCATTGTATGGCTACACCTTC. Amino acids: CASSPQGALYGYTF.

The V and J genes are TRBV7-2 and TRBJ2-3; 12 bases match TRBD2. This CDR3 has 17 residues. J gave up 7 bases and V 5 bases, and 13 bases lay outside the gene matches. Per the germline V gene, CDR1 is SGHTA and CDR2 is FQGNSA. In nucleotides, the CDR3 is TGTGCCAGCAGCCATAGAGGGGGACTAGCGGGCCCCAATACGCAGTATTTT. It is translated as CASSHRGGLAGPNTQYF.